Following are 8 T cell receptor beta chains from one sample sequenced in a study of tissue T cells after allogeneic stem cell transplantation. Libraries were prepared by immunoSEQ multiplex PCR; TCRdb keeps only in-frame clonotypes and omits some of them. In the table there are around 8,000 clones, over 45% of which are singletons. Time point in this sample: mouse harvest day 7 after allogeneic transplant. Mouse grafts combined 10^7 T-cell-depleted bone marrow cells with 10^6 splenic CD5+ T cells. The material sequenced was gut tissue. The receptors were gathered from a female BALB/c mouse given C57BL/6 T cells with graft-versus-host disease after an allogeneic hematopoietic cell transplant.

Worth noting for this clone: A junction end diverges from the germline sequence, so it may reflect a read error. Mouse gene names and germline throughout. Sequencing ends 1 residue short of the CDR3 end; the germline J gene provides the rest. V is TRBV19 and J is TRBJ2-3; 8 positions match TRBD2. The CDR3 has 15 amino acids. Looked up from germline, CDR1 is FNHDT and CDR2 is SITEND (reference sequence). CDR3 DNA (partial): TGTGCCAGCGGTATAGGGGGGGGCGGTGCAGAAACGCTGTAT. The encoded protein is CASGIGGGGAETLY. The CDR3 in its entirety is CASGIGGGGAETLYF.

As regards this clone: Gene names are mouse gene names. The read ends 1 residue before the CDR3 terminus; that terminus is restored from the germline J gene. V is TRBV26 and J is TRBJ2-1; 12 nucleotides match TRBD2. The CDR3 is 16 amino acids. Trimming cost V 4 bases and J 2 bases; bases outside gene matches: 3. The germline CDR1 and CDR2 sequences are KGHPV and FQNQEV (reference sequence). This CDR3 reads CASSPGLGGDYAEQFF. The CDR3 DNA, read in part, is TGTGCCAGCAGTCCGGGACTGGGGGGTGACTATGCTGAGCAGTTC.

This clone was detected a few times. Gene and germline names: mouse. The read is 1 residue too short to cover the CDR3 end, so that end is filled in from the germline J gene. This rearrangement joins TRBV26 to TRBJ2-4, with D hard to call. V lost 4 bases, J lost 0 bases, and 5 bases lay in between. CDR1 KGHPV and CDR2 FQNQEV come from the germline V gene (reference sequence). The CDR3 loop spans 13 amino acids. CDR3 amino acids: CASSPTSQNTLYF. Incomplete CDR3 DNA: TGTGCCAGCAGTCCGACAAGTCAAAACACCTTGTAC.

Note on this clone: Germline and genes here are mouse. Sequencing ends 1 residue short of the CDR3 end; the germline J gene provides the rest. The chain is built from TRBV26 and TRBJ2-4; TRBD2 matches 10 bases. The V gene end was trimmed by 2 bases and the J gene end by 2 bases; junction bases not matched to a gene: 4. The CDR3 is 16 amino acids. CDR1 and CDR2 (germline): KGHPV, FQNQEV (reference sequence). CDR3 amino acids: CASSLGWGGLQNTLYF. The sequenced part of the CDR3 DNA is TGTGCCAGCAGTCTGGGCTGGGGGGGCCTTCAAAACACCTTGTAC.

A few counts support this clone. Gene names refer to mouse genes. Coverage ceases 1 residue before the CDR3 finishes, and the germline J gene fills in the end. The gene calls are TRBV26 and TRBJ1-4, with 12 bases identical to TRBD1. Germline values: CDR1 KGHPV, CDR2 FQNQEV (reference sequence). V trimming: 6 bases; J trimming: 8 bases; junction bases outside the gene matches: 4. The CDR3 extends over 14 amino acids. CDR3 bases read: TGTGCCAGCAGCCGGGACAGGGGGCTTGAAAGATTATTT. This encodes CASSRDRGLERLF. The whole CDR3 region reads CASSRDRGLERLFF.

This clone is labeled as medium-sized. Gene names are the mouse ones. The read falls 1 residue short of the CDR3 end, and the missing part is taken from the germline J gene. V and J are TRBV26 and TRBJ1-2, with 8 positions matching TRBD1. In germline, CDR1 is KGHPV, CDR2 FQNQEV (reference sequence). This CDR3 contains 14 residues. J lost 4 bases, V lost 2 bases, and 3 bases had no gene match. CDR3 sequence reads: CASSLRTGSSDYTF. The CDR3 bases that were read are TGTGCCAGCAGTCTGAGGACAGGGAGCTCCGACTACACC.

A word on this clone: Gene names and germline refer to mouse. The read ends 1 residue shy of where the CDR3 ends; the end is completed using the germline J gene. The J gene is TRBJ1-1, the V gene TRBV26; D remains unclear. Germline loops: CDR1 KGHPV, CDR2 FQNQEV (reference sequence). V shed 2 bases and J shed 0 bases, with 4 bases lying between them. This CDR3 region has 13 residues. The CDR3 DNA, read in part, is TGTGCCAGCAGTCTGGGGACAAACACAGAAGTCTTC. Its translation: CASSLGTNTEVF. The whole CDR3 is CASSLGTNTEVFF.

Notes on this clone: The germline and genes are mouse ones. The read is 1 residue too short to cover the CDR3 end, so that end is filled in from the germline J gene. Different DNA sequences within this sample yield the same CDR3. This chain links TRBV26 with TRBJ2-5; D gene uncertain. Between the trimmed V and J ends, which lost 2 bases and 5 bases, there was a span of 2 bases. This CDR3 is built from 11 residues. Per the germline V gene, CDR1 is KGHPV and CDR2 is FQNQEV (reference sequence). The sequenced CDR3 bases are TGTGCCAGCAGTCTGAGAGACACCCAGTAC. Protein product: CASSLRDTQY. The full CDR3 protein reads CASSLRDTQYF.